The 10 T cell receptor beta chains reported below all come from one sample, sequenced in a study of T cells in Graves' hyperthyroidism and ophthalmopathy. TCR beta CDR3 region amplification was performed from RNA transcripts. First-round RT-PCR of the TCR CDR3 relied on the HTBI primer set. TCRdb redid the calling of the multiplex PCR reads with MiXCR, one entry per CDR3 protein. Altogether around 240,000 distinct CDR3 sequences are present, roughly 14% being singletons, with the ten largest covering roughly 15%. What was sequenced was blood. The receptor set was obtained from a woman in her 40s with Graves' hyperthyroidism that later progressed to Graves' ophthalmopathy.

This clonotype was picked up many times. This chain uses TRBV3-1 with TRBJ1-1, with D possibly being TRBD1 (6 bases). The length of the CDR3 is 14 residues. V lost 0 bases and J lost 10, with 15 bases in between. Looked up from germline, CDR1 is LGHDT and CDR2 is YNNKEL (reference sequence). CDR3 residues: CASSQEWGARGAFF. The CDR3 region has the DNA TGTGCCAGCAGCCAAGAGTGGGGGGCGCGGGGAGCTTTCTTT.

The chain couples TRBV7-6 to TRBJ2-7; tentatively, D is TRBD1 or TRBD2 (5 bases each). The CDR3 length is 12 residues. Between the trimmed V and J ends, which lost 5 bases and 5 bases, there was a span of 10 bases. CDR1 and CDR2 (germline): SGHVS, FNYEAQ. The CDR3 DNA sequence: TGTGCCAGCAGCGGGGACCACCACGAGCAGTACTTC. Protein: CASSGDHHEQYF.

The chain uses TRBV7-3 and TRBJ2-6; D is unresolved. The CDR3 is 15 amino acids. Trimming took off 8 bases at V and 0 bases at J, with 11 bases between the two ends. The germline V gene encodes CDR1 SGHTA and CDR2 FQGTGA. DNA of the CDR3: TGTGCCAGCTCCCGCCCAACCTCTGGGGCCAACGTCCTGACTTTC. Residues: CASSRPTSGANVLTF. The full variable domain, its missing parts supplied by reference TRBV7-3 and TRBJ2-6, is GAGVSQTPSNKVTEKGKYVELRCDPISGHTALYWYRQSLGQGPEFLIYFQGTGAADDSGLPNDRFFAVRPEGSVSTLKIQRTERGDSAVYLCASSRPTSGANVLTFGAGSRLTVL.

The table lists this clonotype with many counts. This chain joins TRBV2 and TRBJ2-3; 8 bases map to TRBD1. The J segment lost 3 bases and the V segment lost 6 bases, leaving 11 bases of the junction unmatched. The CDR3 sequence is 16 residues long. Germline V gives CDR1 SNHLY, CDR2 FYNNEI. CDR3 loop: CASREMTGVRTDTQYF. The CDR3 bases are TGTGCCAGCAGGGAAATGACAGGGGTCCGGACAGATACGCAGTATTTT. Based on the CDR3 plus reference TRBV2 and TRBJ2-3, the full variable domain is EPEVTQTPSHQVTQMGQEVILRCVPISNHLYFYWYRQILGQKVEFLVSFYNNEISEKSEIFDDQFSVERPDGSNFTLKIRSTKLEDSAMYFCASREMTGVRTDTQYFGPGTRLTVL.

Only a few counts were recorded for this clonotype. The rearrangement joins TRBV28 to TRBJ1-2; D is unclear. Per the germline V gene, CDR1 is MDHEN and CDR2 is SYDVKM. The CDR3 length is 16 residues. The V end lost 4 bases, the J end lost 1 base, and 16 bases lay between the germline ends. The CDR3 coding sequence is TGTGCCAGCAGTTCCCATTCTACCCTCCGTAACTATGGCTACACCTTC. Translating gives CASSSHSTLRNYGYTF.

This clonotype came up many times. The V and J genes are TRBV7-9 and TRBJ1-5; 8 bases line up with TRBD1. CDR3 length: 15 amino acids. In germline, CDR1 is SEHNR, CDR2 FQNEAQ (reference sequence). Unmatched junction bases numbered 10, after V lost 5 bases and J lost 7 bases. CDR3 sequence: CASSLGGTGGQPQHF. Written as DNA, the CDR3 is TGTGCCAGCAGCCTAGGTGGGACAGGAGGACAGCCCCAGCATTTT.

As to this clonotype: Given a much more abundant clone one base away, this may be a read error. CDR3 bases: TGTGCCAGCAGTACAATCCAGGGGGCGCGGGAGCAGTACTTC. It is translated as CASSTIQGAREQYF. The rearrangement uses TRBV28 and TRBJ2-7; 8 bases fit TRBD1. Trimming took 5 bases from V and 7 from J; bases not matched to a gene: 10. CDR1 and CDR2 (germline): MDHEN, SYDVKM. The CDR3 contains 14 residues.

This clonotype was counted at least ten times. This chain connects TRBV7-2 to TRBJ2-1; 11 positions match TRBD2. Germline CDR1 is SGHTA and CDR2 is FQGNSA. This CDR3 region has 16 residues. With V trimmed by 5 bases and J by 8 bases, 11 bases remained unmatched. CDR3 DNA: TGTGCCAGCAGCACCCGACTAGCGGGATCCGGCGATGAGCAGTTCTTC. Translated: CASSTRLAGSGDEQFF.

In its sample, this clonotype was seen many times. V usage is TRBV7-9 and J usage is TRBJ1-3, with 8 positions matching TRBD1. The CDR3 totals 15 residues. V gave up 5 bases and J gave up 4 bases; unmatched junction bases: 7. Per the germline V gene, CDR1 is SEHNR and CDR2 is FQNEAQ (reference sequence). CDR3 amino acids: CASSETDRGGNTIYF. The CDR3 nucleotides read TGTGCCAGCAGCGAGACCGACAGGGGCGGAAACACCATATATTTT. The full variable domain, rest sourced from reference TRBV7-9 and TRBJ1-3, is DTGVSQNPRHKITKRGQNVTFRCDPISEHNRLYWYRQTLGQGPEFLTYFQNEAQLEKSRLLSDRFSAERPKGSFSTLEIQRTEQGDSAMYLCASSETDRGGNTIYFGEGSWLTVV.

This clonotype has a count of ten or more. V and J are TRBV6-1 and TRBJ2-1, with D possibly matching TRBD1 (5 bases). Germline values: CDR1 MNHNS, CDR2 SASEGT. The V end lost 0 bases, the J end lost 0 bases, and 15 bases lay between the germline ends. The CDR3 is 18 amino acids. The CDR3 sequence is CASSEAWKGLLSYNEQFF. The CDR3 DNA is TGTGCCAGCAGTGAAGCGTGGAAGGGGCTACTCTCCTACAATGAGCAGTTCTTC.